A selection of T cell receptor beta chains follows, all from one sample in a study of T cell changes during pregnancy in multiple sclerosis. Profiling relied on immunoSEQ multiplex PCR, and the TCRdb table lists in-frame clones only, not all of them. The table includes around 100,000 clones, around 94% detected once. Here the sequenced sample was peripheral blood, taken after pregnancy. These receptors came from a female donor with multiple sclerosis, enrolled in a pregnancy study. Both conserved end residues are part of each CDR3. D genes are given only for firm matches. Rows give clone size only sometimes, using once, few, many, or a class for an expanded clone.

V: TRBV6-1
length: 15
J: TRBJ1-1
D: -
size: -
CDR3: CASSLYRPMNTEAFF
DNA: TGTGCCAGCAGCCTTTACAGGCCAATGAACACTGAAGCTTTCTTT

V: TRBV4-2
length: 13
J: TRBJ2-1
D: TRBD1
size: -
CDR3: CASSQLTGGEQFF
DNA: TGTGCCAGCAGCCAACTCACAGGGGGTGAGCAGTTCTTC

V: TRBV5-6
length: 15
J: TRBJ1-4
D: TRBD1
size: -
CDR3: CASSLLGQGDEKLFF
DNA: TGTGCCAGCAGCTTGCTGGGACAGGGAGATGAAAAACTGTTTTTT

V: TRBV5-1
length: 15
J: TRBJ1-4
D: -
size: -
CDR3: CASSLQGQLGEKLFF
DNA: TGCGCCAGCAGCTTGCAGGGCCAGTTGGGTGAAAAACTGTTTTTT

V: TRBV9
length: 16
J: TRBJ2-1
D: -
size: -
CDR3: CASSVDLSVPYNEQFF
DNA: TGTGCCAGCAGCGTAGATCTGAGCGTCCCTTACAATGAGCAGTTCTTC

V: TRBV7-9
length: 11
J: TRBJ2-5
D: -
size: -
CDR3: CAIYRQETQYF
DNA: TGTGCCATCTACAGGCAAGAGACCCAGTACTTC

V: TRBV27
length: 14
J: TRBJ1-2
D: TRBD1
size: -
CDR3: CASSYRTGGYGYTF
DNA: TGTGCCAGCAGTTATCGGACAGGGGGTTATGGCTACACCTTC

V: TRBV29-1
length: 15
J: TRBJ2-1
D: TRBD2
size: -
CDR3: CSVRTSGVLYNEQFF
DNA: TGCAGCGTAAGGACTAGCGGAGTGCTCTACAATGAGCAGTTCTTC

V: TRBV30
length: 14
J: TRBJ1-2
D: -
size: few
CDR3: CACTPGGLGYGYTF
DNA: TGTGCCTGCACTCCGGGGGGGTTGGGCTATGGCTACACCTTC

V: TRBV7-9
length: 16
J: TRBJ2-7
D: TRBD1
size: -
CDR3: CASSLARGQGANEQYF
DNA: TGTGCCAGCAGCTTAGCTAGGGGACAGGGGGCTAACGAGCAGTACTTC

V: TRBV18
length: 16
J: TRBJ2-2
D: -
size: -
CDR3: CASPQEGNRGTGELFF
DNA: TGTGCCAGCCCACAGGAGGGAAATCGGGGCACCGGGGAGCTGTTTTTT

V: TRBV7-8
length: 15
J: TRBJ1-2
D: -
size: -
CDR3: CASSLRAGLDYGYTF
DNA: TGTGCCAGCAGCTTAAGGGCAGGGTTGGACTATGGCTACACCTTC

V: TRBV11-2
length: 14
J: TRBJ2-4
D: -
size: -
CDR3: CASSSVLAKNIQYF
DNA: TGTGCCAGCAGCTCGGTGCTAGCCAAAAACATTCAGTACTTC

V: TRBV2
length: 13
J: TRBJ1-1
D: TRBD1
size: -
CDR3: CASRKTGGTEAFF
DNA: TGTGCCAGCAGGAAGACAGGGGGCACTGAAGCTTTCTTT

V: TRBV7-6
length: 14
J: TRBJ2-2
D: -
size: -
CDR3: CASNGQLNTGELFF
DNA: TGTGCCAGCAATGGCCAGTTGAACACCGGGGAGCTGTTTTTT

V: TRBV7-3
length: 13
J: TRBJ1-2
D: TRBD1
size: -
CDR3: CASSKTGDYGYTF
DNA: TGTGCCAGCAGCAAAACAGGGGACTATGGCTACACCTTC

V: TRBV7-9
length: 17
J: TRBJ2-3
D: -
size: -
CDR3: CASSLEVSSRRTDTQYF
DNA: TGTGCCAGCAGCTTAGAAGTGAGTAGCCGCCGCACAGATACGCAGTATTTT

V: TRBV7-6
length: 12
J: TRBJ2-1
D: -
size: -
CDR3: CASSPVKNEQFF
DNA: TGTGCCAGCAGCCCGGTTAAAAATGAGCAGTTCTTC

V: TRBV2
length: 15
J: TRBJ1-2
D: -
size: -
CDR3: CASRKEGVPNYGYTF
DNA: TGTGCCAGCAGGAAAGAGGGGGTACCTAACTATGGCTACACCTTC

V: TRBV2
length: 14
J: TRBJ1-2
D: TRBD1
size: -
CDR3: CASSERTGWFGYTF
DNA: TGTGCCAGCAGTGAAAGGACAGGGTGGTTCGGCTACACCTTC

V: TRBV11-3
length: 15
J: TRBJ2-3
D: -
size: -
CDR3: CASSLDRLRADTQYF
DNA: TGTGCCAGCAGCTTAGATCGCCTCCGGGCAGATACGCAGTATTTT

V: TRBV10-3
length: 14
J: TRBJ1-4
D: -
size: -
CDR3: CAISRDTADEKLFF
DNA: TGTGCCATCAGTAGGGACACGGCTGATGAAAAACTGTTTTTT

V: TRBV4-3
length: 17
J: TRBJ2-1
D: TRBD2
size: -
CDR3: CASSQGLLAGVRNEQFF
DNA: TGCGCCAGCAGCCAAGGACTACTAGCGGGGGTGAGGAATGAGCAGTTCTTC

V: TRBV5-6
length: 16
J: TRBJ1-2
D: TRBD1
size: -
CDR3: CASSLGTGTGGYGYTF
DNA: TGTGCCAGCAGCTTGGGGACCGGGACAGGGGGCTATGGCTACACCTTC

V: TRBV15
length: 17
J: TRBJ2-1
D: -
size: -
CDR3: CATSRPEGGLTYNEQFF
DNA: TGTGCCACCAGCAGACCAGAGGGCGGGCTTACCTACAATGAGCAGTTCTTC

V: TRBV5-1
length: 15
J: TRBJ2-1
D: -
size: -
CDR3: CASSLDAAALNEQFF
DNA: TGCGCCAGCAGCTTGGACGCGGCGGCTCTCAATGAGCAGTTCTTC

V: TRBV9
length: 16
J: TRBJ2-3
D: TRBD2
size: -
CDR3: CASSVEAGGPTDTQYF
DNA: TGTGCCAGCAGCGTAGAGGCGGGGGGGCCGACAGATACGCAGTATTTT

V: TRBV28
length: 11
J: TRBJ2-7
D: -
size: -
CDR3: CASVTGSEQYF
DNA: TGTGCCAGCGTTACAGGGAGCGAGCAGTACTTC

V: TRBV6-6
length: 13
J: TRBJ1-1
D: TRBD1
size: -
CDR3: CASRDRDNTEAFF
DNA: TGTGCCAGCAGGGACAGGGATAACACTGAAGCTTTCTTT

V: TRBV19
length: 16
J: TRBJ2-3
D: -
size: -
CDR3: CASSIAGVGVEPTQYF
DNA: TGTGCCAGTAGTATAGCGGGAGTAGGTGTCGAACCTACGCAGTATTTT

V: TRBV21-1
length: 20
J: TRBJ2-7
D: -
size: -
CDR3: CASSKERASGRAGLTYEQYF
DNA: TGTGCCAGCAGCAAAGAAAGGGCTAGCGGGAGGGCAGGTCTTACCTACGAGCAGTACTTC

V: TRBV5-1
length: 17
J: TRBJ2-3
D: -
size: once
CDR3: CASSLGAGGRYTDTQYF
DNA: TGCGCCAGCAGCTTGGGGGCCGGGGGTCGGTACACAGATACGCAGTATTTT

V: TRBV19
length: 13
J: TRBJ2-7
D: -
size: -
CDR3: CASSPPYRWEQYF
DNA: TGTGCCAGTAGTCCCCCCTATAGATGGGAGCAGTACTTC

V: TRBV5-4
length: 14
J: TRBJ2-5
D: TRBD1
size: once
CDR3: CASKTPGTEGTQYF
DNA: TGTGCCAGTAAGACCCCAGGGACAGAAGGGACCCAGTACTTC

V: TRBV19
length: 17
J: TRBJ2-3
D: TRBD1
size: -
CDR3: CASSIGTGLPSTDTQYF
DNA: TGTGCCAGTAGTATTGGGACAGGATTGCCTAGCACAGATACGCAGTATTTT

V: TRBV29-1
length: 13
J: TRBJ1-1
D: -
size: -
CDR3: CSVEDLGVTEAFF
DNA: TGCAGCGTTGAAGATTTAGGGGTCACTGAAGCTTTCTTT

V: TRBV5-1
length: 16
J: TRBJ2-7
D: -
size: -
CDR3: CASSLNRESYSYEQYF
DNA: TGCGCCAGCAGCTTGAACAGGGAGTCCTACTCCTACGAGCAGTACTTC

V: TRBV25-1
length: 14
J: TRBJ2-7
D: TRBD1
size: -
CDR3: CASRGQGPFREQYF
DNA: TGTGCCAGCAGGGGACAGGGACCTTTTCGGGAGCAGTACTTC

V: TRBV15
length: 16
J: TRBJ2-3
D: TRBD2
size: -
CDR3: CATSRGTGGPTDTQYF
DNA: TGTGCCACCAGCAGAGGAACGGGAGGGCCGACAGATACGCAGTATTTT

V: TRBV30
length: 11
J: TRBJ1-3
D: -
size: -
CDR3: CAWSSGNTIYF
DNA: TGTGCCTGGTCGTCTGGAAACACCATATATTTT

V: TRBV7-9
length: 14
J: TRBJ1-1
D: -
size: few
CDR3: CASSLAAGFTEAFF
DNA: TGTGCCAGCAGCTTAGCGGCAGGGTTCACTGAAGCTTTCTTT

V: TRBV6-4
length: 14
J: TRBJ2-3
D: TRBD1
size: -
CDR3: CASSEGQGADTQYF
DNA: TGTGCCAGCAGTGAGGGACAGGGGGCAGATACGCAGTATTTT

V: TRBV2
length: 13
J: TRBJ2-7
D: TRBD1
size: -
CDR3: CASSTGGIYEQYF
DNA: TGTGCCAGCAGCACAGGGGGGATATACGAGCAGTACTTC

V: TRBV2
length: 19
J: TRBJ2-3
D: -
size: -
CDR3: CASSEGQGRRDLDTDTQYF
DNA: TGTGCCAGCAGTGAGGGTCAGGGCCGGCGGGACCTGGACACAGATACGCAGTATTTT

V: TRBV5-1
length: 17
J: TRBJ2-1
D: -
size: -
CDR3: CASSQTLARNSYNEQFF
DNA: TGCGCCAGCAGCCAGACTCTAGCCCGCAACTCCTACAATGAGCAGTTCTTC

V: TRBV5-6
length: 13
J: TRBJ1-3
D: -
size: once
CDR3: CASSFGQGPRIYF
DNA: TGTGCCAGCAGCTTCGGGCAGGGCCCTCGCATATATTTT

V: TRBV28
length: 14
J: TRBJ1-1
D: -
size: -
CDR3: CASSFASTGTEAFF
DNA: TGTGCCAGCAGTTTTGCGTCGACGGGCACTGAAGCTTTCTTT